The present T cell receptor (beta chain) was sequenced within a study of T cell changes during pregnancy in multiple sclerosis. The assay was immunoSEQ multiplex PCR, and TCRdb's table has in-frame clones only and misses some. The table records about 60,000 clones, 91% of them present only once. Per the germline V gene, CDR1 is SGHAT and CDR2 is FQDESV (reference sequence). The CDR3 runs 14 residues. With 1 base removed from V and 3 bases from J, the gap between germline ends came to 10 bases. The count of this clone is one. This chain connects TRBV11-1 to TRBJ2-7; TRBD1 might be the D (6 bases). Sequencing was performed on peripheral blood, taken before pregnancy. The receptor was isolated from a female donor with multiple sclerosis, enrolled in a pregnancy study. CDR3 sequence (DNA): TGTGCCAGCAGCTTAGGACAGGTAGACTACGAGCAGTACTTC. The encoded protein is CASSLGQVDYEQYF.